The T cell receptor (beta chain) described here comes from a study of Graves' ophthalmopathy and Graves' hyperthyroidism. Study-wide background: Specimen type is peripheral blood, obtained at initial diagnosis before any treatment. Study-wide results and limits: Ophthalmopathy progression was predicted by the model at roughly 69% sensitivity and 72.22% specificity. Distinction of ophthalmopathy from stable hyperthyroidism by a 13-signature model reached approximately 88% sensitivity and roughly 81% specificity.

It was on clinical symptoms, serum thyroxine, TRAb, thyroid ultrasound and orbital computed tomography that diagnosis relied. Transcripts of RNA were the source for amplifying TCR beta CDR3 regions. Second-round multiplex PCR came after first-round RT-PCR with HTBI primers. One entry per CDR3 protein, called by TCRdb with MiXCR from the multiplex PCR reads. The data contain about 700,000 distinct CDR3 sequences, about 44% of them singletons. About this clonotype itself: Its target is not known. The CDR3 ends on some other residue instead of the conserved phenylalanine or tryptophan, so this is likely a read error. Because the CDR3's place on the DNA is in doubt, the DNA is left out and the CDR3 is given as listed by TCRdb.

Germline assignment: CDR1 LNHDA and CDR2 SQIVND (reference sequence). The CDR3 comprises 8 residues, both ends counted. V gene TRBV19 combines with J gene TRBJ1-1. This TCR was sampled from an adult man with Graves' ophthalmopathy. The sequenced material came from peripheral blood. The chain's CDR3 is CASSPGTS.